The next 32 T cell receptor beta chains were all read from a single sample in a study of blood T cell repertoires in COVID-19. Clones were sequenced by immunoSEQ multiplex PCR, and TCRdb holds only the in-frame ones, with some missing. The data contain 75,000 or so clones, roughly 88% of them singletons. The sequencing sample was made of peripheral blood. The source is a man in his fifties or sixties with acute or convalescent COVID-19.

The chain recombines TRBV7-2 with TRBJ2-5; D remains unclear. V was pared by 2 bases and J by 5 bases, with 12 bases between. CDR1 SGHTA and CDR2 FQGNSA come from the germline V gene. The CDR3 contains 14 residues. The CDR3 here is CASSLLVGLETQYF. The CDR3 DNA sequence: TGTGCCAGCAGCTTATTGGTCGGTCTGGAGACCCAGTACTTC. The variable domain in full, with the rest retrieved from reference TRBV7-2 and TRBJ2-5, is GAGVSQSPSNKVTEKGKDVELRCDPISGHTALYWYRQSLGQGLEFLIYFQGNSAPDKSGLPSDRFSAERTGGSVSTLTIQRTQQEDSAVYLCASSLLVGLETQYFGPGTRLLVL.

V gene TRBV5-1 combines with J gene TRBJ2-5, with a weak D call TRBD2 (6 bases). CDR1 SGHRS and CDR2 YFSETQ come from the germline V gene. Trimming took off 0 bases at V and 0 bases at J, with 15 bases between the two ends. This CDR3 contains 17 residues. CDR3 sequence (DNA): TGCGCCAGCAGCTTGGGATTTGATGGGGGGTACCAAGAGACCCAGTACTTC. This sequence encodes CASSLGFDGGYQETQYF. The variable domain in full, completed from reference TRBV5-1 and TRBJ2-5, reads KAGVTQTPRYLIKTRGQQVTLSCSPISGHRSVSWYQQTPGQGLQFLFEYFSETQRNKGNFPGRFSGRQFSNSRSEMNVSTLELGDSALYLCASSLGFDGGYQETQYFGPGTRLLVL.

The V call is TRBV2, the J call TRBJ1-4, with D possibly matching TRBD1 (5 bases). Trimming took off 7 bases at V and 8 bases at J, with 17 bases between the two ends. This CDR3 contains 14 residues. CDR1 is SNHLY, CDR2 FYNNEI, per germline. The CDR3 DNA follows: TGTGCCAGCACCATGACAGCCGGGGGGGAAAAACTGTTTTTT. Translated: CASTMTAGGEKLFF.

CDR3 nucleotide sequence: TGTGCCTGGATTGTCGGGGGGGCCTTGAATGAGCAGTTCTTC. Protein: CAWIVGGALNEQFF. The chain is built from TRBV30 and TRBJ2-1; 8 bases match TRBD2. The CDR3 is 14 amino acids. The V gene end was trimmed by 4 bases and the J gene end by 7 bases; junction bases not matched to a gene: 9. Germline CDR1 reads GTSNPN; CDR2 reads SVGIG (reference sequence).

The chain links TRBV3-1 (or the pseudogene TRBV3-2) to TRBJ2-5; 10 bases are a match to TRBD2. The CDR3 runs 15 residues. The ends lost 5 bases at V and 2 bases at J; junction bases unmatched: 5. The V gene's germline CDR1 is LGHDT and CDR2 YNNKEL (reference sequence). CDR3 bases: TGTGCCAGCAGCGCTAGCGGGGGCAAGCAAGAGACCCAGTACTTC. This gives the protein CASSASGGKQETQYF.

This chain joins TRBV11-3 and TRBJ2-7, with TRBD2 as a possible D gene (7 bases). Trimming removed 5 bases at V and 7 bases at J, with 15 bases between. The germline V gene has CDR1 SGHNT and CDR2 YENEEA. The CDR3 has 13 amino acids. CDR3 loop: CASSKGGEREQYF. The CDR3 DNA sequence: TGTGCCAGCAGCAAAGGGGGGGAGAGGGAGCAGTACTTC.

The V gene is TRBV6-5, the J gene TRBJ1-5; D remains ambiguous. The CDR3 loop spans 14 amino acids. Germline V gene data show CDR1 as MNHEY and CDR2 as SVGAGI. Trimming cost V 4 bases and J 4 bases, with 11 bases left between them. The CDR3 loop reads CASSFAPGNQPQHF. Here the CDR3 DNA reads TGTGCCAGCAGTTTCGCCCCGGGGAATCAGCCCCAGCATTTT.

V is TRBV3-1 (or the pseudogene TRBV3-2) and J is TRBJ1-2; D is perhaps TRBD1 (6 bases). V was trimmed by 1 base and J by 4 bases, leaving 16 bases between them. CDR1 and CDR2 (germline): LGHDT, YNNKEL (reference sequence). This CDR3 has 16 amino acids. CDR3 region: CASSQVGRTDIYGYTF. In DNA, the CDR3 is TGTGCCAGCAGCCAAGTTGGTCGGACAGATATCTATGGCTACACCTTC.

This chain links TRBV10-3 with TRBJ2-7; 7 bases fit TRBD2. Germline CDR1 is ENHRY and CDR2 is SYGVKD. The CDR3 contains 12 residues. Germline trimming cut 3 bases from V and 6 bases from J; bases unmatched to any gene: 2. The CDR3 nucleotides read TGTGCCATCAGTGAACCGGGGGGCGAGCAGTACTTC. Amino acids: CAISEPGGEQYF.

The chain combines TRBV29-1 with TRBJ1-2; 8 positions match TRBD1. The CDR3 contains 18 residues. The germline V gene has CDR1 SQVTM and CDR2 ANQGSEA. The V gene end was trimmed by 1 base and the J gene end by 2 bases; junction bases not matched to a gene: 15. CDR3 region: CSVEVWDPGQGRNYGYTF. In DNA, the CDR3 is TGCAGCGTTGAAGTATGGGACCCCGGACAGGGAAGAAACTATGGCTACACCTTC.

This chain connects TRBV4-2 to TRBJ2-7, with D tentatively TRBD1 (5 bases). Trimming shortened V by 1 base and J by 1 base, and 11 bases separated the two germline ends. CDR1 and CDR2 from the germline V gene are LGHNA and YNFKEQ. There are 15 residues in the CDR3. The CDR3 nucleotides are TGTGCCAGCAGCCAAGTAGGGGCCCAATCCTACGAGCAGTACTTC. Amino acid sequence: CASSQVGAQSYEQYF.

The CDR3 spells CATSDFSQQGERDQYF. The CDR3 DNA sequence: TGTGCCACCAGTGATTTTTCTCAACAGGGGGAAAGGGATCAGTACTTC. The V call is TRBV24-1, the J call TRBJ2-4; 8 bases map to TRBD1. V gave up 1 base and J gave up 12 bases; unmatched junction bases: 13. Germline CDR1 KGHDR, CDR2 SFDVKD. The length of the CDR3 is 16 residues.

This chain links TRBV5-1 with TRBJ1-4; tentatively, D is TRBD1 (6 bases). The V end lost 0 bases, the J end lost 0 bases, and 12 bases lay between the germline ends. Germline CDR1 and CDR2: SGHRS and YFSETQ. The CDR3 is 17 amino acids. The CDR3 DNA is TGCGCCAGCAGCTTGGAAACAGGGCAAGCAACTAATGAAAAACTGTTTTTT. Translation: CASSLETGQATNEKLFF.

This clone was counted a single time. The chain is built from TRBV6-1 and TRBJ1-5; TRBD1 might be the D (5 bases). Trimming stripped 2 bases from V and 6 bases from J, with 8 bases between. The CDR3 totals 13 residues. Germline CDR1 is MNHNS and CDR2 is SASEGT. CDR3 loop: CASSERGFQPQHF. CDR3 sequence (DNA): TGTGCCAGCAGTGAAAGGGGATTTCAGCCCCAGCATTTT.

The genes are TRBV9 and TRBJ2-5, with a possible D match to TRBD1 (6 bases). V lost 0 bases and J 2 bases, leaving 11 bases between the germline ends. The CDR3 extends over 15 amino acids. The germline CDR1 and CDR2 sequences are SGDLS and YYNGEE. The CDR3 DNA follows: TGTGCCAGCAGCGTAGGGGGACACCAGCAAGAGACCCAGTACTTC. It translates to CASSVGGHQQETQYF.

The V and J genes are TRBV29-1 and TRBJ1-4; D gene uncertain. The germline V and J ends were trimmed by 7 bases and 3 bases, with 12 bases remaining between them. The CDR3 is 13 amino acids. CDR1 and CDR2 (germline): SQVTM, ANQGSEA. The CDR3 DNA follows: TGCAGCGGGGCCCAGTCCTCTAATGAAAAACTGTTTTTT. Residues: CSGAQSSNEKLFF.

This rearrangement joins TRBV24-1 to TRBJ2-5; 11 bases map to TRBD2. The CDR3 extends over 17 amino acids. CDR1 KGHDR and CDR2 SFDVKD come from the germline V gene. Trimming at V came to 3 bases and at J to 0 bases, leaving 5 bases not matched to a gene. In nucleotides, the CDR3 is TGTGCCACCAGTGATGAGAGGACTAGCGGGTACCAAGAGACCCAGTACTTC. Translating it yields CATSDERTSGYQETQYF.

The V and J genes are TRBV6-2 or TRBV6-3 and TRBJ2-3, with TRBD2 matching over 11 bases. Germline V lookup: CDR1 MNHEY, CDR2 SVGEGT. V gave up 0 bases and J gave up 5 bases; unmatched junction bases: 4. This CDR3 has 16 residues. In nucleotides, the CDR3 is TGTGCCAGCAGTTACTCCTTAGCGGGGGGGGGAGATACGCAGTATTTT. Its translation: CASSYSLAGGGDTQYF.

This rearrangement joins TRBV7-2 to TRBJ1-1, with 7 positions matching TRBD1. The CDR3 consists of 15 residues. The J segment lost 1 base and the V segment lost 5 bases, leaving 7 bases of the junction unmatched. Germline CDR1 reads SGHTA; CDR2 reads FQGNSA. The CDR3 nucleotides read TGTGCCAGCAGCCCTTCCGGGACAGCGAACACTGAAGCTTTCTTT. It codes for CASSPSGTANTEAFF.

V is TRBV7-3 and J is TRBJ2-1, with 12 bases aligning to TRBD2. J lost 4 bases, V lost 2 bases, and 6 bases had no gene match. The length of the CDR3 is 17 residues. The germline gives CDR1 SGHTA, CDR2 FQGTGA. The CDR3 DNA reads as TGTGCCAGCAGCTTATCCCATACTAGCGGGGGGTACAATGAGCAGTTCTTC. Amino acids: CASSLSHTSGGYNEQFF.

The chain links TRBV28 to TRBJ1-3; D not certain. The V gene's germline CDR1 is MDHEN and CDR2 SYDVKM. V dropped 10 bases and J dropped 0 bases, with 10 bases sitting between them. The CDR3 covers 13 residues. CDR3 in DNA: TGTGCCATCGTCGGGGACTCTGGAAACACCATATATTTT. Its protein product is CAIVGDSGNTIYF.

This clone appeared a few times. The V and J genes are TRBV7-9 and TRBJ1-2, with TRBD1 as a possible D gene (5 bases). V gave up 0 bases and J gave up 4 bases, with 12 bases separating them. The CDR3 consists of 15 residues. CDR1 is SEHNR and CDR2 is FQNEAQ in the germline V gene (reference sequence). The CDR3 bases are TGTGCCAGCAGCTTAGCTTCAACAGGTGCCTATGGCTACACCTTC. Translation gives CASSLASTGAYGYTF.

This sequence joins TRBV29-1 and TRBJ2-7, with TRBD1 matching 8 bases. CDR3 length: 14 amino acids. Trimming cost V 6 bases and J 2 bases; bases outside gene matches: 9. CDR1 SQVTM and CDR2 ANQGSEA come from the germline V gene. The DNA of the CDR3 is TGCAGCGTCCCCGGACAGGGTACCCCCTACGAGCAGTACTTC. Protein product: CSVPGQGTPYEQYF.

The V and J genes are TRBV9 and TRBJ2-1, with TRBD1 identical over 8 bases. The CDR3 length is 15 residues. V shed 3 bases, J shed 2 bases, and the junction held 4 bases outside the gene matches. Germline loops: CDR1 SGDLS, CDR2 YYNGEE. CDR3 sequence: CASSGGTGAYNEQFF. The CDR3 DNA is TGTGCCAGCAGCGGAGGGACAGGTGCCTACAATGAGCAGTTCTTC.

The chain couples TRBV19 to TRBJ2-7; weak D call: TRBD1 (6 bases). The ends were cut back, 5 bases at V and 0 bases at J, with 8 bases in the middle. Germline-derived CDR1 and CDR2 are LNHDA and SQIVND (reference sequence). The CDR3 is 13 amino acids. The CDR3, as DNA: TGTGCCAGTAGTCGACAGGACTCCTACGAGCAGTACTTC. Translation: CASSRQDSYEQYF.

V usage is TRBV4-1 and J usage is TRBJ1-5; TRBD1 matches 7 bases. V lost 8 bases, J lost 9 bases, and 19 bases stayed unmatched. Germline CDR1 MGHRA, CDR2 YSYEKL. The CDR3 sequence is 16 residues long. The CDR3 nucleotides read TGCGCCAGCGCCACCTCTACAGGGGCCGAAACGGGGCCCCAGCATTTT. This sequence encodes CASATSTGAETGPQHF.

For the CDR3, the DNA is TGTGCCAGCAGTAACCCGGGACACCGGTCTAGCAATCAGCCCCAGCATTTT. Translating gives CASSNPGHRSSNQPQHF. The chain joins TRBV2 to TRBJ1-5, with TRBD1 as a possible D gene (6 bases). This CDR3 comprises 17 residues. V dropped 5 bases and J dropped 0 bases, with 17 bases sitting between them. CDR1 and CDR2 (germline): SNHLY, FYNNEI.

This clone was picked up one time. This rearrangement joins TRBV6-5 to TRBJ2-2; 12 nucleotides match TRBD2. CDR3 length: 15 residues. Germline CDR1 and CDR2: MNHEY and SVGAGI. J gave up 3 bases and V 6 bases, and 2 bases lay outside the gene matches. CDR3 nucleotides: TGTGCCAGCAGCCGACTAGCGGGGGACACCGGGGAGCTGTTTTTT. This encodes CASSRLAGDTGELFF.

This rearrangement joins TRBV29-1 to TRBJ2-2; 11 positions match TRBD2. Germline V CDR1 and CDR2: SQVTM, ANQGSEA. This CDR3 contains 16 residues. V was clipped by 6 bases and J by 4 bases; unmatched bases: 10. The CDR3 spells CSVIIAGGPGTGELFF. CDR3 coding DNA: TGCAGCGTAATCATAGCGGGGGGGCCGGGCACCGGGGAGCTGTTTTTT.

This rearrangement joins TRBV9 to TRBJ1-2, with D possibly TRBD1 on 6 matching bases. This CDR3 contains 16 residues. Germline V gives CDR1 SGDLS, CDR2 YYNGEE. V was pared by 5 bases and J by 0 bases, with 17 bases between. CDR3 in amino acids: CASSKGQGTTNYGYTF. The CDR3 bases are TGTGCCAGCAGTAAAGGTCAGGGGACTACTAACTATGGCTACACCTTC. The whole variable domain, filled in from reference TRBV9 and TRBJ1-2, reads DSGVTQTPKHLITATGQRVTLRCSPRSGDLSVYWYQQSLDQGLQFLIQYYNGEERAKGNILERFSAQQFPDLHSELNLSSLELGDSALYFCASSKGQGTTNYGYTFGSGTRLTVV.

V is TRBV5-1 and J is TRBJ1-4; TRBD1 agrees at 8 bases. Per the germline V gene, CDR1 is SGHRS and CDR2 is YFSETQ. V trimming: 0 bases; J trimming: 6 bases; junction bases outside the gene matches: 4. This CDR3 spans 15 amino acids. CDR3 sequence (DNA): TGCGCCAGCAGCTTGGCGGACAGGGATGATGAAAAACTGTTTTTT. Translated: CASSLADRDDEKLFF.

V gene TRBV5-6 combines with J gene TRBJ1-2; TRBD1 matches 9 bases. CDR1 and CDR2 (germline): SGHDT, YYEEEE. V dropped 3 bases and J dropped 2; count of bases not matched to a gene: 2. The CDR3 extends over 14 amino acids. Here the CDR3 DNA reads TGTGCCAGCAGCTCCGGGACAGGGAACTATGGCTACACCTTC. It encodes CASSSGTGNYGYTF.